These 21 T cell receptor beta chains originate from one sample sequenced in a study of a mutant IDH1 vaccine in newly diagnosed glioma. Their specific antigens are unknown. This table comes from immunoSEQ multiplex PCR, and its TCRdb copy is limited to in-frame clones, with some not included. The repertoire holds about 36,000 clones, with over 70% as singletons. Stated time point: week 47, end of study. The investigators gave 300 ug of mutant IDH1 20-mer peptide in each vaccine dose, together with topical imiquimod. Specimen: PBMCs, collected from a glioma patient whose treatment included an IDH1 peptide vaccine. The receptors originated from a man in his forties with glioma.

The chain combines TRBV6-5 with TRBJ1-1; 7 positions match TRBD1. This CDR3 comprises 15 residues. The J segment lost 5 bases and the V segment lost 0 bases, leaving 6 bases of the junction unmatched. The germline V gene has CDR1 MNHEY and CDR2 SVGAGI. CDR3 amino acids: CASSYSPGGGTEAFF. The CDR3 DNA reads TGTGCCAGCAGTTACTCGCCAGGGGGTGGGACTGAAGCTTTCTTT.

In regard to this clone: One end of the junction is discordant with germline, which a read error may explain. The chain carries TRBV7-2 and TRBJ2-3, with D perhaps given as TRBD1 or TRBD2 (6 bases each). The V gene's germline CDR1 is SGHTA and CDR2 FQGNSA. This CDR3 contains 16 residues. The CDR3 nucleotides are TGTGCCAGCAGCGACCAGGGGATCGGGAGCACAGATACGCGGTATTTT. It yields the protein CASSDQGIGSTDTRYF.

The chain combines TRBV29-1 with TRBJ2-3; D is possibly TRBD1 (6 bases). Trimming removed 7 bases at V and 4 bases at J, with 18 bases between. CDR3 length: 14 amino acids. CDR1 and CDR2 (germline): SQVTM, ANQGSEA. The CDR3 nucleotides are TGCAGCGCCTTGACAGGAGTGGGGCCAGATACGCAGTATTTT. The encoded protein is CSALTGVGPDTQYF.

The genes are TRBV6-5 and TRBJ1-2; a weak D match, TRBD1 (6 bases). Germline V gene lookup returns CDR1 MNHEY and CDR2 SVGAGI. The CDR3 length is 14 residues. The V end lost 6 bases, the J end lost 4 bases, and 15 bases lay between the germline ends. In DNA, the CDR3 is TGTGCCAGCAGACCTGAGGGGGTGGGCTATGGCTACACCTTC. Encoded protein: CASRPEGVGYGYTF.

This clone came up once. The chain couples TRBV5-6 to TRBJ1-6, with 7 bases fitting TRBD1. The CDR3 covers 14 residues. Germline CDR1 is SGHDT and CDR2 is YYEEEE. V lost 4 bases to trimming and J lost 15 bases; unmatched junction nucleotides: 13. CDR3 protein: CASSLGQRSGGLHF. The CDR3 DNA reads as TGTGCCAGCAGCCTCGGACAGCGGTCAGGGGGCCTCCACTTT. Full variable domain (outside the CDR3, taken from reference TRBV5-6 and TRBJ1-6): DAGVTQSPTHLIKTRGQQVTLRCSPKSGHDTVSWYQQALGQGPQFIFQYYEEEERQRGNFPDRFSGHQFPNYSSELNVNALLLGDSALYLCASSLGQRSGGLHFGNGTRLTVT.

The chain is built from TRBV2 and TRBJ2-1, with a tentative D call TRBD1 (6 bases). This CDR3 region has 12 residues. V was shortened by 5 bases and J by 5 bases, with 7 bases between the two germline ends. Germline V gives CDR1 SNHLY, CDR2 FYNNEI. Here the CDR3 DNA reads TGTGCCAGCAGTCACAGGGACAATGAGCAGTTCTTC. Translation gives CASSHRDNEQFF.

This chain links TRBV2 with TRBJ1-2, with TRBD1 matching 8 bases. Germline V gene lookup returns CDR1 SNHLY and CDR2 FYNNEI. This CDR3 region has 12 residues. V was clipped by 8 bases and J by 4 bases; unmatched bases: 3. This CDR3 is CASGQGAYGYTF. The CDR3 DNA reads TGTGCCAGCGGACAGGGAGCCTATGGCTACACCTTC. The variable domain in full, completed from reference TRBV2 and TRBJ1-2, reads EPEVTQTPSHQVTQMGQEVILRCVPISNHLYFYWYRQILGQKVEFLVSFYNNEISEKSEIFDDQFSVERPDGSNFTLKIRSTKLEDSAMYFCASGQGAYGYTFGSGTRLTVV.

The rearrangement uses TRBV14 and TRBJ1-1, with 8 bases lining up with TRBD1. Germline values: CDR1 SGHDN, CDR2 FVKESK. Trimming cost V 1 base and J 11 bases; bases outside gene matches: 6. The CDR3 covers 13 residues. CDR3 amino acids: CASSQGSDRGAFF. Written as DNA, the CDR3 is TGTGCCAGCAGCCAAGGATCTGACAGGGGTGCTTTCTTT.

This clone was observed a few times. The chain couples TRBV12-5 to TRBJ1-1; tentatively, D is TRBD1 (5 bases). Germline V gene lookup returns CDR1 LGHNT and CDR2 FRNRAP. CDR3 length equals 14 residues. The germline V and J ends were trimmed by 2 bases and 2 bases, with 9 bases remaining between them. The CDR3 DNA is TGTGCTAGTGGTTTGAGACAGCAAAACACTGAAGCTTTCTTT. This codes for CASGLRQQNTEAFF.

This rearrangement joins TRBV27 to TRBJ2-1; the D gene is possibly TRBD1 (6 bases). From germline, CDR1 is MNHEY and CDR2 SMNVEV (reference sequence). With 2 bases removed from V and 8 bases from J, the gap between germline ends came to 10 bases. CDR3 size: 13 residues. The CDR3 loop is CASSLGQGYEQFF. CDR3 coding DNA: TGTGCCAGCAGTTTAGGTCAGGGGTATGAGCAGTTCTTC.

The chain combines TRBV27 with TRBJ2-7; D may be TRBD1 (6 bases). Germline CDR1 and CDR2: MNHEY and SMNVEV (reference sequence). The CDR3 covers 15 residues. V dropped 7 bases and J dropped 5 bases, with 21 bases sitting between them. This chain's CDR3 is CASKNQGTGNNEQYF. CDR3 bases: TGTGCCAGCAAAAACCAGGGAACAGGGAATAACGAGCAGTACTTC.

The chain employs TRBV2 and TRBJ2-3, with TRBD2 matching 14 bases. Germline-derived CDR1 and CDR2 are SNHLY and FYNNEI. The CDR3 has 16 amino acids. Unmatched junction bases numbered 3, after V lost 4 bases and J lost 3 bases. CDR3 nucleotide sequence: TGTGCCAGCAGTGGAAGACTAGCGGGAGGGACAGATACGCAGTATTTT. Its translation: CASSGRLAGGTDTQYF.

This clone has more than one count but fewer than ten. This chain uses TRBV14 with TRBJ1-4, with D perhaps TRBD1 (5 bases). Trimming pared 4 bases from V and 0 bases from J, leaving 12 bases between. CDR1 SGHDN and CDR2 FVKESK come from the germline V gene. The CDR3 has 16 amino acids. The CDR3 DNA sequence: TGTGCCAGCAGCCCAACCGGGGCCTCAACTAATGAAAAACTGTTTTTT. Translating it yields CASSPTGASTNEKLFF.

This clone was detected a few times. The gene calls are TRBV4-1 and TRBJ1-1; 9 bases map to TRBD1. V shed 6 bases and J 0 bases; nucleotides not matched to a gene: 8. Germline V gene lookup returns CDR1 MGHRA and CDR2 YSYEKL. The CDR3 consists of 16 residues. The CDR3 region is CASSPTGQGMNTEAFF. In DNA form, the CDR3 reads TGCGCCAGCAGTCCAACGGGACAGGGTATGAACACTGAAGCTTTCTTT.

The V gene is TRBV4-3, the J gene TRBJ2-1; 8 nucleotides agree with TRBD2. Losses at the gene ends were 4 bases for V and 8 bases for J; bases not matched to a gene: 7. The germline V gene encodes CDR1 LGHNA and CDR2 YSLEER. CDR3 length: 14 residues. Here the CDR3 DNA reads TGCGCCAGCAGCCGTCCGGGAGGGTTGTATGAGCAGTTCTTC. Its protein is CASSRPGGLYEQFF.

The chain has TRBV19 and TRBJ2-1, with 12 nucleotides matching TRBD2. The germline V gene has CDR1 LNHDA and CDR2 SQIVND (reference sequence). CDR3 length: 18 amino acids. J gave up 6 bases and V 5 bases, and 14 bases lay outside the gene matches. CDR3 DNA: TGTGCCAGTAGTGCACTACCAAGGACTAGCGGGATCGGCAATGAGCAGTTCTTC. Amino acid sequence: CASSALPRTSGIGNEQFF.

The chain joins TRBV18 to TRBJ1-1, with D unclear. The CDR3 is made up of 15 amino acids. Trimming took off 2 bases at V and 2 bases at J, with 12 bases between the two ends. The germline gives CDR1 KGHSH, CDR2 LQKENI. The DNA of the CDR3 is TGTGCCAGCTCACCATTCGGGATAGAAAACACTGAAGCTTTCTTT. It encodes CASSPFGIENTEAFF.

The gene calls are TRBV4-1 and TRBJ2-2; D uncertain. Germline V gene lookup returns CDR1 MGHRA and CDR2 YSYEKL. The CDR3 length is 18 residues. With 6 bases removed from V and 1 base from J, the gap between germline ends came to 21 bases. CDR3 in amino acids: CASSPSQGYPGNTGELFF. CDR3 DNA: TGCGCCAGCAGTCCCTCCCAAGGGTATCCGGGGAACACCGGGGAGCTGTTTTTT.

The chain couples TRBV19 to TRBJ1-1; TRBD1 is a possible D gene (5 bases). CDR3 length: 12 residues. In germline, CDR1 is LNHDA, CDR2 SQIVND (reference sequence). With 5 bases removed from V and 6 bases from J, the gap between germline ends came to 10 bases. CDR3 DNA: TGTGCCAGTAGTTGGGGCGGGTCTGAAGCTTTCTTT. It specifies CASSWGGSEAFF.

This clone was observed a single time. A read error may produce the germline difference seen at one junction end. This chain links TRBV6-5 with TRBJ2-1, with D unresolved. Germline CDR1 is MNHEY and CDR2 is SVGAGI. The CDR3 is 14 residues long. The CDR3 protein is CASSSPSPRLRLVF. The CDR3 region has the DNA TGTGCCAGCAGTTCCCCATCCCCGCGTCTCAGGCTGGTCTTC.

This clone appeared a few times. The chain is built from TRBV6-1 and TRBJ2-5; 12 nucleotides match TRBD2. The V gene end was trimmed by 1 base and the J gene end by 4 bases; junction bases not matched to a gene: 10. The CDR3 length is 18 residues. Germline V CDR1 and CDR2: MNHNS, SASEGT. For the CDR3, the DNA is TGTGCCAGCAGTGAAGGATGGGGAGCTAGCGGGAGGGTAGAGACCCAGTACTTC. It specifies CASSEGWGASGRVETQYF.